The clone carrying this T cell receptor (beta chain) was recorded a few times. Study members were between roughly 18 and 100 years old and lived in 20 to 25 US regions. It was within 2 weeks before study entry that exposed participants met a COVID-19 case. This sample stems from a study of blood T cell repertoires in COVID-19. With 5 bases clipped from V and 0 bases from J, the junction kept 9 bases outside the gene matches. This CDR3 region has 17 residues. Germline V gene data show CDR1 as MDHEN and CDR2 as SYDVKM. Authors' methods: The authors estimated nucleated cell counts from reference gene primer amplification. The data were produced by immunoSEQ multiplex PCR, yet TCRdb's version contains in-frame clones alone and is incomplete. V and J calls plus clone size are reproduced from that table; the DNA served to infer D and trimming. The sample shows 150,000 to 200,000 clones, roughly 80% of them seen only once.

This receptor was obtained from a man aged 55 to 70 who had been exposed to COVID-19. Sample: PBMCs or T cells enriched from blood (not recorded which). This chain connects TRBV28 to TRBJ1-3; 8 bases line up with TRBD1. The CDR3 sequence is CASSRPGTGASGNTIYF. In DNA form, the CDR3 reads TGTGCCAGCAGTCGTCCCGGGACAGGTGCCTCTGGAAACACCATATATTTT.